Presented here are 10 T cell receptor beta chains from one specimen sequenced in a study of CD8+ T cells in alopecia areata. Following RNA extraction, reverse transcription yielded cDNA that acted as the sequencing template. Some clones are missing from TCRdb's copy, which holds only in-frame ones; the method was immunoSEQ multiplex PCR. The sample includes 100,000 to 150,000 clones, about 49% of them seen just once. Sequencing used CD8+ T cells sorted from blood, obtained at week 0. These receptors all stem from a human donor with alopecia areata.

The chain uses TRBV11-2 and TRBJ2-7, with unresolved D. The germline gives CDR1 SGHAT, CDR2 FQNNGV. The CDR3 consists of 17 residues. Trimming cost V 2 bases and J 0 bases, with 17 bases left between them. The CDR3 sequence: CASSLPIGWGSSYEQYF. Written as DNA, the CDR3 is TGTGCCAGCAGCTTACCCATCGGATGGGGTTCCTCCTACGAGCAGTACTTC.

The chain combines TRBV29-1 with TRBJ2-7, with unresolved D. The germline V gene encodes CDR1 SQVTM and CDR2 ANQGSEA. The CDR3 totals 11 residues. V lost 4 bases and J lost 4, with 8 bases in between. As DNA, the CDR3 is TGCAGCGTTGCAGTCAAATACGAGCAGTACTTC. Residues: CSVAVKYEQYF.

Only a few counts were recorded for this clone. The chain uses TRBV7-9 and TRBJ2-6; a possible D gene is TRBD1 (5 bases). V was shortened by 10 bases and J by 2 bases, with 15 bases between the two germline ends. This CDR3 has 15 amino acids. Germline-derived CDR1 and CDR2 are SEHNR and FQNEAQ (reference sequence). This CDR3 reads CATSGSRAGANVLTF. The CDR3 region has the DNA TGTGCCACATCAGGGTCCAGGGCTGGGGCCAACGTCCTGACTTTC.

V usage is TRBV2 and J usage is TRBJ2-5; no definite D call. V dropped 3 bases and J dropped 3 bases, with 14 bases sitting between them. The CDR3 contains 15 residues. Germline values: CDR1 SNHLY, CDR2 FYNNEI. CDR3 region: CASSDDLSGEETQYF. The CDR3 bases are TGTGCCAGCAGTGATGACCTTTCGGGCGAAGAGACCCAGTACTTC.

This clone was seen only a few times. The genes are TRBV4-3 and TRBJ2-5; 9 bases map to TRBD1. The CDR3 has 18 residues. CDR1 is LGHNA and CDR2 is YSLEER in the germline V gene. J lost 9 bases, V lost 0 bases, and 17 bases had no gene match. The chain's CDR3 is CASSQELQGAEGSGAQYF. DNA for the CDR3: TGCGCCAGCAGCCAAGAATTACAGGGGGCTGAAGGTTCCGGGGCCCAGTACTTC.

The rearrangement links TRBV29-1 to TRBJ2-1; perhaps D is TRBD1 or TRBD2 (6 bases each). The CDR3 covers 13 residues. Germline CDR1 is SQVTM and CDR2 is ANQGSEA. V shed 1 base and J shed 9 bases, with 13 bases lying between them. CDR3 sequence: CSVEGRGLGEQFF. CDR3 nucleotide sequence: TGCAGCGTTGAAGGACGGGGGCTGGGTGAGCAGTTCTTC.

This chain uses TRBV13 with TRBJ2-5; TRBD2 matches 9 bases. This CDR3 is built from 16 residues. Germline trimming cut 1 base from V and 4 bases from J; bases unmatched to any gene: 7. Germline V gives CDR1 PRHDT, CDR2 FYEKMQ (reference sequence). The CDR3 region is CASSLAFQTSGETQYF. CDR3 bases: TGTGCCAGCAGCTTAGCCTTCCAGACTAGCGGAGAGACCCAGTACTTC.

The chain uses TRBV27 and TRBJ1-5; 11 nucleotides match TRBD1. The CDR3 totals 14 residues. Trimming removed 4 bases from V and 6 bases from J; junction bases left unmatched: 2. CDR1 is MNHEY and CDR2 is SMNVEV in the germline V gene (reference sequence). The CDR3 loop reads CASSWTGGGQPQHF. CDR3 nucleotides: TGTGCCAGCAGTTGGACAGGGGGCGGTCAGCCCCAGCATTTT.

The V and J genes are TRBV2 and TRBJ2-7; 8 positions agree with TRBD1. Germline assignment: CDR1 SNHLY and CDR2 FYNNEI. J gave up 6 bases and V 7 bases, and 14 bases lay outside the gene matches. The CDR3 has 15 amino acids. The CDR3 sequence: CASNPGTGSFGEQYF. CDR3 DNA sequence: TGTGCCAGCAACCCGGGGACAGGATCATTTGGCGAGCAGTACTTC.

This clone was detected a few times. The chain carries TRBV30 and TRBJ2-2, with 9 bases fitting TRBD2. The germline gives CDR1 GTSNPN, CDR2 SVGIG (reference sequence). The CDR3 is 15 residues long. V dropped 4 bases and J dropped 6; count of bases not matched to a gene: 9. CDR3: CAWTKAGGLAGELFF. CDR3 nucleotides: TGTGCCTGGACCAAAGCGGGGGGACTCGCCGGGGAGCTGTTTTTT.